This is a list of T cell receptor beta chains from one sample in a study of blood T cell repertoires in COVID-19. The protocol was immunoSEQ multiplex PCR, while the TCRdb copy is restricted to in-frame clones and leaves out a portion. The sample carries tens of thousands of clones, 75% recorded once. Sequencing input: peripheral blood. The receptors derive from a man aged 65-85 years with acute or convalescent COVID-19. Both conserved end residues are part of each CDR3. The order of the fields is clone size, J gene, V gene, D gene, CDR3 DNA, CDR3 protein. D genes are given only for firm matches. Rows may omit the clone size; those that give it use once, few, many or a size class.

size: .; J: TRBJ1-2; V: TRBV28; D: TRBD1; DNA: TGTGCCAGCAGTTTTTTTCGTCGGGACAGGGGATCCTATGGCTACACCTTC; CDR3: CASSFFRRDRGSYGYTF
size: .; J: TRBJ1-1; V: TRBV19; D: .; DNA: TGTGCCAGTAGTATAGGGCAGCAGCGCACTGAAGCTTTCTTT; CDR3: CASSIGQQRTEAFF
size: .; J: TRBJ2-7; V: TRBV3-1/TRBV3-2; D: .; DNA: TGTGCCAGCAGCCTCGGGGACTGGTACGAGCAGTACTTC; CDR3: CASSLGDWYEQYF
size: .; J: TRBJ2-7; V: TRBV7-9; D: TRBD1; DNA: TGTGCCAGCAGCCAGACAGGGCCCACGCAGTACTTC; CDR3: CASSQTGPTQYF
size: .; J: TRBJ1-2; V: TRBV7-8; D: TRBD1; DNA: TGTGCCAGCAGCCGAGAGACAGGGGGCTATGGCTACACCTTC; CDR3: CASSRETGGYGYTF
size: few; J: TRBJ1-1; V: TRBV29-1; D: TRBD1; DNA: TGCAGCGTTGAAGTTTGGCAGGGGGCAACTGAAGCTTTCTTT; CDR3: CSVEVWQGATEAFF
size: .; J: TRBJ1-5; V: TRBV2; D: .; DNA: TGTGCCAGCAGGGGCAGCAGACAGCCCCAGCATTTT; CDR3: CASRGSRQPQHF
size: .; J: TRBJ1-1; V: TRBV6-1; D: TRBD1; DNA: TGTGCCAGCAGAGAAAATGGAGACAGGGGGCAATTGAACACTGAAGCTTTCTTT; CDR3: CASRENGDRGQLNTEAFF
size: .; J: TRBJ2-1; V: TRBV7-3; D: .; DNA: TGTGCCAGCAGCTCCCTCGGACTCGCCGGGGATGAGCAGTTCTTC; CDR3: CASSSLGLAGDEQFF
size: .; J: TRBJ1-6; V: TRBV28; D: .; DNA: TGTGCCAGCAATGTCAGGGCCTATAATTCACCCCTCCACTTT; CDR3: CASNVRAYNSPLHF
size: .; J: TRBJ1-1; V: TRBV28; D: TRBD1; DNA: TGTGCCAGCAGTCCTCGGGACAGGGTGAACACTGAAGCTTTCTTT; CDR3: CASSPRDRVNTEAFF
size: .; J: TRBJ1-2; V: TRBV11-2; D: TRBD1; DNA: TGTGCCAGCAGCCCCGGGGGGACAGGGTCTAACTATGGCTACACCTTC; CDR3: CASSPGGTGSNYGYTF
size: few; J: TRBJ2-1; V: TRBV10-2; D: .; DNA: TGCGCCAGCAGTGAGTCAGTCCCAAGCGAGCAGTTCTTC; CDR3: CASSESVPSEQFF
size: once; J: TRBJ2-7; V: TRBV4-1; D: TRBD1; DNA: TGCGCCAGCAGCCCCAGGACAGGGGTCTCCTACGAGCAGTACTTC; CDR3: CASSPRTGVSYEQYF
size: .; J: TRBJ1-2; V: TRBV28; D: TRBD1; DNA: TGTGCCAGCAGTACCGGGACAGGGGTTGACTATGGCTACACCTTC; CDR3: CASSTGTGVDYGYTF
size: .; J: TRBJ2-2; V: TRBV10-3; D: TRBD2; DNA: TGTGCCATCAGGAAGGGACTAGCGGGAGACGGGACCGGGGAGCTGTTTTTT; CDR3: CAIRKGLAGDGTGELFF
size: .; J: TRBJ2-6; V: TRBV13; D: .; DNA: TGTGCCAGCAGCTTAGGGAGGATCTCTGGGGCCAACGTCCTGACTTTC; CDR3: CASSLGRISGANVLTF
size: .; J: TRBJ2-5; V: TRBV27; D: TRBD1; DNA: TGTGCCAGCAGTTTAGGGCTAAACAGGGGTGAGACCCAGTACTTC; CDR3: CASSLGLNRGETQYF
size: .; J: TRBJ2-7; V: TRBV4-1; D: .; DNA: TGCGCCAGCAGCCAAGATCGGGCTGGGAGGGAGCAGTACTTC; CDR3: CASSQDRAGREQYF
size: .; J: TRBJ2-3; V: TRBV28; D: TRBD2; DNA: TGTGCCAGCAGTTTAAGCGGGAGTGGTACAGATACGCAGTATTTT; CDR3: CASSLSGSGTDTQYF
size: .; J: TRBJ2-1; V: TRBV7-8; D: .; DNA: TGTGCCAGCAGCTTAGGGTGGGAGAGGACGAATGAGCAGTTCTTC; CDR3: CASSLGWERTNEQFF
size: .; J: TRBJ1-3; V: TRBV7-9; D: .; DNA: TGTGCCAGCAGCCCAACTAGTCGGGTGAGCTCTGGAAACACCATATATTTT; CDR3: CASSPTSRVSSGNTIYF
size: .; J: TRBJ1-4; V: TRBV5-1; D: TRBD1; DNA: TGCGCCAGCAGCTTGGGACAGGGGAATGAAAAACTGTTTTTT; CDR3: CASSLGQGNEKLFF
size: once; J: TRBJ2-7; V: TRBV2; D: TRBD2; DNA: TGTGCCAGCAGTGAAATCGCGGGAGCCTTCTACGAGCAGTACTTC; CDR3: CASSEIAGAFYEQYF
size: .; J: TRBJ1-5; V: TRBV6-2/TRBV6-3; D: .; DNA: TGTGCCAGCAGTTACTTTGGAGGTTATAGCAATCAGCCCCAGCATTTT; CDR3: CASSYFGGYSNQPQHF
size: .; J: TRBJ2-5; V: TRBV11-3; D: .; DNA: TGTGCCAGCAGCTCATTAGGCGGGGAGAACCAAGAGACCCAGTACTTC; CDR3: CASSSLGGENQETQYF
size: once; J: TRBJ1-5; V: TRBV3-1/TRBV3-2; D: .; DNA: TGTGCCAGCAGCCAAGGAGGGACAACCCATCAGCCCCAGCATTTT; CDR3: CASSQGGTTHQPQHF
size: .; J: TRBJ1-4; V: TRBV7-9; D: .; DNA: TGTGCCAGCAGCTTAGACGTAGCAACTAATGAAAAACTGTTTTTT; CDR3: CASSLDVATNEKLFF
size: .; J: TRBJ1-6; V: TRBV7-9; D: TRBD1; DNA: TGTGCCAGCAGCCCTGGGACAGGGGGCCTGTCACCCCTCCACTTT; CDR3: CASSPGTGGLSPLHF
size: .; J: TRBJ2-3; V: TRBV19; D: .; DNA: TGTGCCAGTAGTATAGACCAAGATACGCAGTATTTT; CDR3: CASSIDQDTQYF
size: .; J: TRBJ1-2; V: TRBV27; D: TRBD1; DNA: TGTGCCAGCAGTTCCCTGACAGGGGCGGACGGCTACACCTTC; CDR3: CASSSLTGADGYTF
size: .; J: TRBJ1-2; V: TRBV6-5; D: .; DNA: TGTGCCAGCAGGCCAACAGGGTTTGGCTACACCTTC; CDR3: CASRPTGFGYTF
size: .; J: TRBJ2-3; V: TRBV7-3; D: .; DNA: TGTGCCAGCAGCCGCGGGGCTAGCACAGATACGCAGTATTTT; CDR3: CASSRGASTDTQYF
size: .; J: TRBJ2-7; V: TRBV3-1/TRBV3-2; D: TRBD2; DNA: TGTGCCAGCAGCCAAGGGGCCCCCGGGACTAGCTTCGAGCAGTACTTC; CDR3: CASSQGAPGTSFEQYF
size: .; J: TRBJ2-5; V: TRBV6-2/TRBV6-3; D: .; DNA: TGTGCCAGCAGTTCCCTAGAGCGGACCCAGTACTTC; CDR3: CASSSLERTQYF
size: once; J: TRBJ1-2; V: TRBV5-4; D: TRBD1; DNA: TGTGCCAGCAGCTTGGACAACAGGGGGTATGGCTACACCTTC; CDR3: CASSLDNRGYGYTF
size: once; J: TRBJ1-1; V: TRBV5-1; D: .; DNA: TGCGCCAGCAGCGGCGGACAGAACACTGAAGCTTTCTTT; CDR3: CASSGGQNTEAFF
size: .; J: TRBJ2-2; V: TRBV24-1; D: TRBD1; DNA: TGTGCCACCATGGGACAGGGGAACACCGGGGAGCTGTTTTTT; CDR3: CATMGQGNTGELFF
size: .; J: TRBJ2-3; V: TRBV7-9; D: TRBD2; DNA: TGTGCCAGCAGACTAGCGGGCGCGGCAGATACGCAGTATTTT; CDR3: CASRLAGAADTQYF
size: .; J: TRBJ2-2; V: TRBV7-6; D: .; DNA: TGTGCCAGCAGCCAACAGGGGGGGCACACCGGGGAGCTGTTTTTT; CDR3: CASSQQGGHTGELFF